This entry features one TCR beta chain sequence. The sample is drawn from a study of PD-1 blockade in mismatch repair-deficient tumors. PCR or immunohistochemistry showed mismatch repair deficiency in every enrolled patient. TCR sequencing covered a few patients who responded to pembrolizumab. TCRdb's copy holds only in-frame clones and misses some; the assay was immunoSEQ multiplex PCR. The sample has roughly 16,000 clones, roughly 84% seen once; the top ten hold around 3%. Germline-derived CDR1 and CDR2 are SGHRS and YFSETQ. The CDR3 runs to 14 residues. The V gene end was trimmed by 6 bases and the J gene end by 4 bases; junction bases not matched to a gene: 6.

This TCR was sampled from an adult with mismatch repair-deficient cancer. This sequence joins TRBV5-1 and TRBJ1-4; TRBD1 matches at 7 bases. This specimen consisted of PBMCs, obtained 4 weeks after starting pembrolizumab. CDR3 sequence: CASKPGQSNEKLFF. The CDR3 nucleotides are TGCGCCAGCAAGCCGGGACAGAGTAATGAAAAACTGTTTTTT.